This TCR beta chain was sequenced during a study of memory CD4+ T cells and cytomegalovirus serostatus. The table lists this clone with a few counts. Single viable CD3+CD4+CD8-CD45RO+ cells were sorted as the memory CD4+ T cells. The CDR3 consists of 15 residues. Looked up from germline, CDR1 is SGHRS and CDR2 is YFSETQ. Trimming stripped 0 bases from V and 5 bases from J, with 15 bases between. Sequenced by immunoSEQ multiplex PCR; TCRdb stores in-frame clones only, minus some. Of 25,000 or so clones in the sample, roughly three quarters are singletons; the top ten hold less than 1.3%. The receptor was derived from an adult in good health and CMV-seronegative. The chain combines TRBV5-1 with TRBJ2-7; D may correspond to TRBD1 or TRBD2 (5 bases each). The sequencing input was memory CD4+ T cells from blood. The CDR3 sequence: CASSLGDPSINEQYF. CDR3 DNA sequence: TGCGCCAGCAGCTTGGGGGACCCCTCGATCAACGAGCAGTACTTC.